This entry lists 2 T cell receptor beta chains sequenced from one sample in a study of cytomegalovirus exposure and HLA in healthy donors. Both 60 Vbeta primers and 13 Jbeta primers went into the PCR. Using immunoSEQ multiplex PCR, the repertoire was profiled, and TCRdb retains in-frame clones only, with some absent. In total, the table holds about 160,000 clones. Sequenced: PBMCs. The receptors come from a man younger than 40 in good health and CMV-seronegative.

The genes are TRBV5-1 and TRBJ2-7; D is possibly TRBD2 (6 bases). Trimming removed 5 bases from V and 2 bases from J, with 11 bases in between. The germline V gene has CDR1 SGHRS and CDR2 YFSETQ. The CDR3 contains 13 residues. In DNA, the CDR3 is TGCGCCAGCAGTGGTAGCGGACCCTACGAGCAGTACTTC. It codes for CASSGSGPYEQYF.

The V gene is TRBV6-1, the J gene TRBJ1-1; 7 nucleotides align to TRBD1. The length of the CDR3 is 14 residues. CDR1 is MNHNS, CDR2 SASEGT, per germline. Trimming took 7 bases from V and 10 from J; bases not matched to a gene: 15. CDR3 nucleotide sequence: TGTGCCAGCAAGGGGGGAAATCCGGGACAGTTAGCTTTCTTT. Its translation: CASKGGNPGQLAFF.